This note documents a single TCR beta chain sequence. Its antigen is not yet known. No base qualities exist here, and no much larger clone lies one base off it. According to the germline V gene (reference sequence), CDR1 reads MNHNY and CDR2 reads SVGAGI. The CDR3 sequence holds 14 residues, the cysteine and phenylalanine included. Only the CDR3 DNA is retained, 42 bases long and in frame from the first base. From V the trimming removes 6 bases and from J it removes 2 bases, while the gene matches leave 7 bases of the junction unaccounted for. The data stem from a study of T cells in Graves' hyperthyroidism and ophthalmopathy (dated by TCRdb to about 2019). Regarding the study in general: To identify TCR V-J signatures that set the groups apart, the researchers used a discovery cohort of about a hundred patients, made up of around 42 with Graves' ophthalmopathy and about 59 with stable Graves' hyperthyroidism. An independent validation cohort of 18 to 20 hyperthyroidism patients and more than 15 patients who later progressed to ophthalmopathy tested prospective prediction of ophthalmopathy. The 100 or so discovery patients were randomly divided into training and test sets at a 7:3 ratio. The study also compared thyroid tissue and blood T-cell repertoires from a handful of Graves' hyperthyroidism patients. After sampling, hyperthyroidism patients received methimazole starting at 30 mg daily, and ophthalmopathy patients received high-dose intravenous methylprednisolone. TCR Vbeta CDR3 sequencing of around 130 peripheral blood samples (under 45 ophthalmopathy, over 70 hyperthyroidism and approximately 17 progressor patients) is reported in the paper.

Summary of the overall study and its limitations: A 13 V-J signature model separated ophthalmopathy from stable hyperthyroidism, with nearly 90% sensitivity and roughly 81% specificity in cross-validation and 80%/75% in testing. No statistical method was used to set the sample size in advance, and investigators knew the group allocation. During validation, the model predicted progression to ophthalmopathy a median of roughly six months ahead of onset, with around 70% sensitivity and 72.22% specificity. Most expanded thyroid clonotypes (frequency above 0.001) were also detected in blood, suggesting blood repertoires may reflect thyroid immune responses.

Amplification of TCR beta CDR3 regions was carried out from RNA transcripts. For the first round of RT-PCR on the TCR CDR3, the HTBI primer set was used together with the Qiagen OneStep RT-PCR kit. The libraries were constructed in a second round of multiplex PCR and then size-selected and purified. The libraries were sequenced on an Illumina HiSeq2000 using paired-end 100 bp reads. The source study handled its data this way. SOAPnuke was used to process the raw data, removing reads that contained adapters or uncalled bases, had a mean Phred below 15, or lacked an exact match to the constant primer or identifier. High-quality paired reads were merged with COPE v1.2.5, and unique nucleotide sequences were defined as clonotypes. Clonotypes were aligned to IMGT TRBV, TRBD and TRBJ reference segments using MiTCR v1.1. The analysis included only V-J combinations with a frequency above 0.0001, which together covered 99% to 99.2% of the repertoires. The TCS score was defined as the ratio of F50 (clonal expansion) to E x V (chaos), calculated using BLOSUM62-based TCRdist between CDR3 peptides within each V-J. Welch's t-statistics and random forest reduced approximately 520 V-J features to 13, which were used in a naive Bayes classifier (R e1071). The Morisita-Horn index was used to measure how similar the thyroid and blood repertoires were. In-frame beta chains were kept once TCRdb had trimmed the public reads at Q25 with fastp and called clones with MiXCR. Every entry covers one CDR3 protein and lists the most common genes and DNA from its rows. The V and J calls shown here were made by TCRdb, not taken from the authors' results. Across this sample there are 540,000 or so distinct CDR3 sequences, with around 45% seen only once. Under 20% of the sample rests with the top ten.

Patients with uncontrolled infections, other autoimmune diseases, pregnancy or lactation were excluded. Clinical symptoms, serum thyroxine and TRAb, thyroid ultrasound, and orbital computed tomography formed the basis for the diagnoses. Total RNA was extracted using Trizol reagent, and RNA quality was assessed on an Agilent 2100 Bioanalyzer. The specimen sequenced was peripheral blood or thyroid tissue (not recorded which). This receptor was taken from an adult woman with Graves' disease, either hyperthyroidism or ophthalmopathy (not recorded which). The chain employs TRBV6-6 and TRBJ2-7; 7 bases in the middle match TRBD2. DNA sequence: TGTGCCAGCAGGGGAGGGGCGATCGCCTACGAGCAGTACTTC. Translation gives CASRGGAIAYEQYF.